This TCR beta chain was identified during a study of shared clonotypes between healthy human individuals. Replicate PCRs for sorted subsets used 200 ng DNA; this equaled about 30,000 T cell genomes. Clones were read by immunoSEQ multiplex PCR, and TCRdb kept only the in-frame ones, dropping some. Of 190,000 or so clones in the sample, over 85% were seen once. CD45RA-negative memory and CD45RA+ naive subsets were split from the CD4+ cells. Trimming pared 6 bases from V and 5 bases from J, leaving 17 bases between. The CDR3 consists of 15 residues. The germline gives CDR1 SGHRS, CDR2 YFSETQ. With respect to this clone: The antigen remains unidentified.

Study-wide results and caveats: Few donors restricted represented genetic and exposure-history diversity. Non-shared clonotypes had lower generation probabilities than those shared by all four donors.

Material for sequencing was naive CD4+ T cells sorted from blood. Subset described: CD45RA+ positively selected. V and J are TRBV5-1 and TRBJ2-2, with D possibly matching TRBD2 (5 bases). The sequence came from a woman aged 30 to 39 in good health. The CDR3 is CASKAESGSTGELFF. The CDR3 bases are TGCGCCAGCAAAGCGGAATCCGGCTCGACCGGGGAGCTGTTTTTT.